This entry lists 26 T cell receptor beta chains sequenced from one sample in a study of T cell responses to AZD1222 COVID-19 vaccine. Clones were sequenced by immunoSEQ multiplex PCR, and TCRdb holds only the in-frame ones, with some missing. The table has 90,000 to 150,000 clones, about 88% seen once. Sequencing was performed on peripheral blood, taken on day 0 of AZD1222 vaccination. All receptors derive from an adult in good health.

This chain uses TRBV6-4 with TRBJ1-3, with 9 bases matching TRBD1. This CDR3 contains 15 residues. Germline CDR1 and CDR2: MRHNA and SNTAGT. V lost 4 bases, J lost 2 bases, and 3 bases stayed unmatched. For the CDR3, the DNA is TGTGCCAGCAGTGCGGGACAGGGCGCTGGAAACACCATATATTTT. Its protein product is CASSAGQGAGNTIYF.

This clone has only one observation. This chain uses TRBV7-2 with TRBJ2-7; 10 positions match TRBD1. Germline V gene lookup returns CDR1 SGHTA and CDR2 FQGNSA. CDR3 length equals 15 residues. Losses at the gene ends were 3 bases for V and 5 bases for J; bases not matched to a gene: 7. The CDR3 nucleotides read TGTGCCAGCAGCTTTACAGCGGGACAGGGGAACGAGCAGTACTTC. Its protein product is CASSFTAGQGNEQYF.

The chain employs TRBV7-9 and TRBJ2-7; possibly TRBD1 for D (5 bases). Germline CDR1 SEHNR, CDR2 FQNEAQ (reference sequence). The CDR3 totals 14 residues. The V end lost 5 bases, the J end lost 2 bases, and 13 bases lay between the germline ends. The CDR3: CASSPRVSAYEQYF. The CDR3 DNA sequence: TGTGCCAGCAGCCCCAGGGTATCGGCCTACGAGCAGTACTTC.

The chain is built from TRBV7-2 and TRBJ2-7, with 11 nucleotides matching TRBD2. CDR3 length: 19 residues. The ends lost 1 base at V and 0 bases at J; junction bases unmatched: 11. Per the germline V gene, CDR1 is SGHTA and CDR2 is FQGNSA. The CDR3, as DNA: TGTGCCAGCAGCTTAGGTTGGCTAGCGGGAGGTCCCCACTCCTACGAGCAGTACTTC. This codes for CASSLGWLAGGPHSYEQYF. Full variable domain (rest looked up from reference TRBV7-2 and TRBJ2-7): GAGVSQSPSNKVTEKGKDVELRCDPISGHTALYWYRQSLGQGLEFLIYFQGNSAPDKSGLPSDRFSAERTGGSVSTLTIQRTQQEDSAVYLCASSLGWLAGGPHSYEQYFGPGTRLTVT.

The chain joins TRBV5-1 to TRBJ2-5; D may be TRBD1 (5 bases). The CDR3 has 14 residues. V was shortened by 3 bases and J by 3 bases, with 12 bases between the two germline ends. CDR1 is SGHRS, CDR2 YFSETQ, per germline. The chain's CDR3 is CASSSPGSEETQYF. In DNA form, the CDR3 reads TGCGCCAGCAGCTCCCCAGGGTCGGAAGAGACCCAGTACTTC.

This chain links TRBV7-8 with TRBJ1-2; D is unresolved. The V end was cut by 1 base, the J end by 1 base, with 13 bases between. This CDR3 has 16 residues. Germline loops: CDR1 SGHVS, CDR2 FQNEAQ. CDR3 sequence reads: CASSLEETARNYGYTF. The CDR3 DNA reads TGTGCCAGCAGCTTAGAGGAGACGGCCCGTAACTATGGCTACACCTTC.

Note on this clone: Other DNA variants within this sample encode the same CDR3. The J gene is TRBJ2-7, the V gene TRBV28; 8 bases map to TRBD2. V trimming: 5 bases; J trimming: 1 base; junction bases outside the gene matches: 4. The CDR3 spans 14 residues. From germline, CDR1 is MDHEN and CDR2 SYDVKM. The CDR3, as DNA: TGTGCCAGCAGTCTTGGACTAGCATCCTACGAGCAGTACTTC. It encodes CASSLGLASYEQYF.

The rearrangement uses TRBV29-1 and TRBJ1-1, with a tentative D call TRBD1 (6 bases). This CDR3 comprises 13 residues. Germline V lookup: CDR1 SQVTM, CDR2 ANQGSEA. Trimming left V 2 bases short and J 5 bases short, with 12 bases between. For the CDR3, the DNA is TGCAGCGTTGAAAGGCCGGGGGCGACTGAAGCTTTCTTT. It is translated as CSVERPGATEAFF.

The V and J genes are TRBV7-3 and TRBJ2-1; D may be TRBD2 (6 bases). CDR3 length: 17 amino acids. The V gene lost 5 bases and the J gene lost 0 bases, with 17 bases spanning the gap. Germline CDR1 is SGHTA and CDR2 is FQGTGA. Here the CDR3 DNA reads TGTGCCAGCAGCCCCCCGGAGGCGGGGAGCTCCTACAATGAGCAGTTCTTC. Its translation is CASSPPEAGSSYNEQFF. The full variable domain, completed using reference TRBV7-3 and TRBJ2-1, is GAGVSQTPSNKVTEKGKYVELRCDPISGHTALYWYRQSLGQGPEFLIYFQGTGAADDSGLPNDRFFAVRPEGSVSTLKIQRTERGDSAVYLCASSPPEAGSSYNEQFFGPGTRLTVL.

CDR3 protein: CASSVVGVGNSPLHF. The CDR3 DNA follows: TGCGCCAGCAGCGTCGTGGGAGTTGGAAATTCACCCCTCCACTTT. The chain has TRBV5-1 and TRBJ1-6, with D unclear. V lost 4 bases and J 7 bases, leaving 15 bases between the germline ends. The CDR3 runs to 15 residues. Germline CDR1 and CDR2: SGHRS and YFSETQ. The whole variable domain, remainder taken from reference TRBV5-1 and TRBJ1-6, is KAGVTQTPRYLIKTRGQQVTLSCSPISGHRSVSWYQQTPGQGLQFLFEYFSETQRNKGNFPGRFSGRQFSNSRSEMNVSTLELGDSALYLCASSVVGVGNSPLHFGNGTRLTVT.

The chain carries TRBV13 and TRBJ2-7, with TRBD1 matching 7 bases. The germline CDR1 and CDR2 sequences are PRHDT and FYEKMQ (reference sequence). This CDR3 contains 14 residues. V lost 7 bases to trimming and J lost 3 bases; unmatched junction nucleotides: 9. CDR3 sequence: CASMRTGTDYEQYF. The CDR3 DNA follows: TGTGCCAGCATGAGGACAGGAACAGACTACGAGCAGTACTTC.

The rearrangement uses TRBV29-1 and TRBJ1-1; the D is unclear. The CDR3 runs to 14 residues. Between the trimmed V and J ends, which lost 6 bases and 5 bases, there was a span of 19 bases. Germline V gene lookup returns CDR1 SQVTM and CDR2 ANQGSEA. The CDR3 DNA is TGCAGCGTGGTCTATGAGGCGCAACAAACTGAAGCTTTCTTT. Amino acids: CSVVYEAQQTEAFF.

The chain couples TRBV19 to TRBJ2-1; D is uncertain. CDR3 length: 15 amino acids. The V end was cut by 4 bases, the J end by 1 base, with 11 bases between. Germline CDR1 reads LNHDA; CDR2 reads SQIVND (reference sequence). DNA of the CDR3: TGTGCCAGTAGTACCGTCGAGCTTTCCTACAATGAGCAGTTCTTC. It codes for CASSTVELSYNEQFF.

The rearrangement links TRBV11-3 to TRBJ2-5, with TRBD1 matching 10 bases. The CDR3 consists of 16 residues. Germline assignment: CDR1 SGHNT and CDR2 YENEEA. V lost 5 bases, J lost 5 bases, and 11 bases stayed unmatched. CDR3 DNA: TGTGCCAGCAGCCGCAGGGGACAGGGGCCCCTTGAGACCCAGTACTTC. Translated: CASSRRGQGPLETQYF. Full variable domain (missing parts from reference TRBV11-3 and TRBJ2-5): EAGVVQSPRYKIIEKKQPVAFWCNPISGHNTLYWYLQNLGQGPELLIRYENEEAVDDSQLPKDRFSAERLKGVDSTLKIQPAELGDSAVYLCASSRRGQGPLETQYFGPGTRLLVL.

As for this clone: Distinct nucleotide sequences in the sample also encode this CDR3. V gene TRBV18 combines with J gene TRBJ1-4, with 9 bases matching TRBD1. This CDR3 region has 14 residues. V lost 6 bases and J lost 5; bases outside the gene matches: 4. Germline lookup yields CDR1 KGHSH and CDR2 LQKENI. As DNA, the CDR3 is TGTGCCAGCTCTCCGGGACAGGGAAATGAAAAACTGTTTTTT. It is translated as CASSPGQGNEKLFF. Full variable domain (rest looked up from reference TRBV18 and TRBJ1-4): NAGVMQNPRHLVRRRGQEARLRCSPMKGHSHVYWYRQLPEEGLKFMVYLQKENIIDESGMPKERFSAEFPKEGPSILRIQQVVRGDSAAYFCASSPGQGNEKLFFGSGTQLSVL.

CDR3 DNA sequence: TGTGCCAGCAGCTTTGGACAGAACACCGGGGAGCTGTTTTTT. As protein: CASSFGQNTGELFF. V gene TRBV11-2 combines with J gene TRBJ2-2; weak D call: TRBD1 (5 bases). The germline V gene encodes CDR1 SGHAT and CDR2 FQNNGV. The V end lost 3 bases, the J end lost 1 base, and 6 bases lay between the germline ends. This CDR3 contains 14 residues.

The rearrangement links TRBV27 to TRBJ1-1; D may be TRBD1 (5 bases). The V end lost 8 bases, the J end lost 2 bases, and 9 bases lay between the germline ends. The CDR3 runs to 12 residues. Per the germline V gene, CDR1 is MNHEY and CDR2 is SMNVEV (reference sequence). The CDR3 loop is CASCGGNTEAFF. In DNA, the CDR3 is TGTGCCAGCTGTGGGGGAAACACTGAAGCTTTCTTT.

This clone was seen just once. The chain carries TRBV29-1 and TRBJ2-3; a possible D gene is TRBD1 (5 bases). V lost 1 base and J lost 5, with 16 bases in between. The CDR3 length is 15 residues. Germline V gene lookup returns CDR1 SQVTM and CDR2 ANQGSEA. CDR3 loop: CSVEGQGPRVDTQYF. The CDR3 DNA reads TGCAGCGTTGAAGGGCAAGGCCCCAGGGTAGATACGCAGTATTTT.

The chain combines TRBV14 with TRBJ1-4, with no clear D. V was trimmed by 4 bases and J by 8 bases, leaving 11 bases between them. The CDR3 consists of 13 residues. Germline V gene lookup returns CDR1 SGHDN and CDR2 FVKESK. CDR3 in DNA: TGTGCCAGCAGCCCTGGACTGAACGAAAAACTGTTTTTT. It translates to CASSPGLNEKLFF.

The chain recombines TRBV6-5 with TRBJ2-5, with TRBD2 matching over 12 bases. The J segment lost 4 bases and the V segment lost 5 bases, leaving 5 bases of the junction unmatched. CDR3 length: 15 residues. The germline gives CDR1 MNHEY, CDR2 SVGAGI. DNA of the CDR3: TGTGCCAGCAGTCCGCTAGCGGGGGGGCCAGAGACCCAGTACTTC. Its protein is CASSPLAGGPETQYF.

The chain recombines TRBV25-1 with TRBJ2-7; the match to TRBD1 covers 10 bases. CDR3 length: 16 amino acids. Germline V lookup: CDR1 MGHDK, CDR2 SYGVNS. V trimming: 3 bases; J trimming: 9 bases; junction bases outside the gene matches: 14. Here the CDR3 reads CASSDIRDRGGGGQYF. The CDR3 DNA sequence: TGTGCCAGCAGTGACATCCGGGACAGGGGTGGAGGAGGGCAGTACTTC.

The J gene is TRBJ2-1, the V gene TRBV10-1; TRBD2 matches at 8 bases. V shed 3 bases and J 4 bases; nucleotides not matched to a gene: 5. The CDR3 consists of 15 residues. CDR1 and CDR2 from the germline V gene are WNHNN and SYGVQD (reference sequence). CDR3 DNA sequence: TGCGCCAGCAGTGATCGGGAGGGCCGTTACAATGAGCAGTTCTTC. Amino acid sequence: CASSDREGRYNEQFF.

This sequence joins TRBV6-5 and TRBJ2-7; 7 bases are a match to TRBD1. CDR1 is MNHEY and CDR2 is SVGAGI in the germline V gene. Trimming cost V 6 bases and J 1 base; bases outside gene matches: 6. This CDR3 comprises 14 residues. CDR3 bases: TGTGCCAGCAGCCTAACAGGGGAATCCTACGAGCAGTACTTC. It specifies CASSLTGESYEQYF.

This clone came up once. The V gene is TRBV30, the J gene TRBJ2-2, with 10 bases fitting TRBD2. Germline CDR1 is GTSNPN and CDR2 is SVGIG (reference sequence). Germline trimming cut 2 bases from V and 1 base from J; bases unmatched to any gene: 10. This CDR3 spans 18 amino acids. The CDR3 reads CAWSLWTSGGGNTGELFF. The CDR3 region has the DNA TGTGCCTGGAGTCTATGGACTAGCGGAGGGGGGAACACCGGGGAGCTGTTTTTT.

About this clone itself: The junction shows a germline mismatch at one end, possibly a read error. The chain recombines TRBV7-7 with TRBJ2-2; D possibly corresponds to TRBD1 (5 bases). The germline gives CDR1 SSHAT, CDR2 FNYEAQ (reference sequence). The CDR3 length is 14 residues. The DNA of the CDR3 is TGTGCTAGCAGCTTGAGCCAGGGTGGCGGGGAGCTGTTTTTT. It translates to CASSLSQGGGELFF.

The chain carries TRBV27 and TRBJ2-7; no clear D. Trimming removed 5 bases at V and 0 bases at J, with 17 bases between. Germline CDR1 is MNHEY and CDR2 is SMNVEV (reference sequence). The CDR3 sequence is 16 residues long. CDR3 nucleotides: TGTGCCAGCAGTCCCCAACAGATCCTGGGCTCCTACGAGCAGTACTTC. Translation: CASSPQQILGSYEQYF.